The next 27 T cell receptor beta chains were all read from a single sample in a study of identical twins. Using its own MiXCR run on the 5' RACE reads, TCRdb lists one record per CDR3 protein. The sample includes approximately 700,000 distinct CDR3 sequences, around a sixth of them seen just once. These same data were also listed under a study on T cells expressing NK-cell markers.

Sample: PBMCs. The receptors shown here come from a woman between 18 and 29 years old in good health.

V gene TRBV5-5 combines with J gene TRBJ1-5; D not resolved. Looked up from germline, CDR1 is SGHKS and CDR2 is YYEKEE (reference sequence). This CDR3 comprises 15 residues. V lost 2 bases and J lost 1, with 10 bases in between. This CDR3 is CASSFDAGSNQPQHF. CDR3 in DNA: TGTGCCAGCAGCTTTGATGCGGGAAGCAATCAGCCCCAGCATTTT.

This clonotype has a handful of counts. J is TRBJ1-5 and V is TRBV12-3 or TRBV12-4; D remains ambiguous. This CDR3 spans 13 amino acids. V was shortened by 3 bases and J by 3 bases, with 6 bases between the two germline ends. The CDR3 coding sequence is TGTGCCAGCAGTTTTATTCCCAATCAGCCCCAGCATTTT. It is translated as CASSFIPNQPQHF.

V gene TRBV20-1 combines with J gene TRBJ2-3; D possibly corresponds to TRBD2 (5 bases). V lost 6 bases, J lost 4 bases, and 14 bases lay in between. Germline CDR1 and CDR2: DFQATT and SNEGSKA (reference sequence). This CDR3 has 13 residues. CDR3 region: CSAAEVEADTQYF. In DNA, the CDR3 is TGCAGTGCAGCGGAGGTTGAGGCAGATACGCAGTATTTT.

This clonotype turned up a few times. The genes are TRBV7-9 and TRBJ2-3, with no clear D. Germline loops: CDR1 SEHNR, CDR2 FQNEAQ (reference sequence). Between the trimmed V and J ends, which lost 1 base and 4 bases, there was a span of 6 bases. This CDR3 is 13 amino acids long. The CDR3 coding sequence is TGTGCCAGCAGCTTAGTTTTGGCAGATACGCAGTATTTT. Protein: CASSLVLADTQYF.

V usage is TRBV11-2 and J usage is TRBJ2-1; 11 nucleotides agree with TRBD2. The CDR3 has 14 residues. Germline trimming cut 5 bases from V and 8 bases from J; bases unmatched to any gene: 5. Germline V gives CDR1 SGHAT, CDR2 FQNNGV. The CDR3 bases are TGTGCCAGCAGCGCGACTAGCGGGGCTCATGAGCAGTTCTTC. It translates to CASSATSGAHEQFF.

V is TRBV20-1 and J is TRBJ2-1; the D call may be TRBD1 or TRBD2 (5 bases each). The CDR3 has 14 residues. Germline V gene data show CDR1 as DFQATT and CDR2 as SNEGSKA (reference sequence). Trimming cost V 5 bases and J 4 bases, with 15 bases left between them. The CDR3 nucleotides read TGCAGTGCTCAAATCAAGGGACCGTACAATGAGCAGTTCTTC. It is translated as CSAQIKGPYNEQFF.

The rearrangement links TRBV5-1 to TRBJ1-1, with D perhaps TRBD1 (6 bases). Germline loops: CDR1 SGHRS, CDR2 YFSETQ. The CDR3 length is 19 residues. Between the trimmed V and J ends, which lost 0 bases and 1 base, there was a span of 22 bases. Written as DNA, the CDR3 is TGCGCCAGCAGCTTGGTCGCGGGGGGGCCCGTAACGAGGAACACTGAAGCTTTCTTT. Translating it yields CASSLVAGGPVTRNTEAFF.

The gene calls are TRBV7-2 and TRBJ1-1, with 9 bases aligning to TRBD1. There are 13 residues in the CDR3. Germline lookup yields CDR1 SGHTA and CDR2 FQGNSA. The V and J ends lost 4 bases and 9 bases, in that order; junction bases with no gene match: 6. In DNA form, the CDR3 reads TGTGCCAGCAGCTCCGGCACAGGGGGCAAAGCTTTCTTT. Its translation is CASSSGTGGKAFF.

Only a few counts were recorded for this clonotype. This sequence joins TRBV6-1 and TRBJ1-5; weak D call: TRBD1 (5 bases). This CDR3 is built from 15 residues. V lost 3 bases and J 4 bases, leaving 13 bases between the germline ends. Germline CDR1 reads MNHNS; CDR2 reads SASEGT. The CDR3 region has the DNA TGTGCCAGCAGTGAGCGGGGCTACGGGAATCAGCCCCAGCATTTT. It codes for CASSERGYGNQPQHF.

In its sample, this clonotype was seen a few times. V is TRBV20-1 and J is TRBJ1-1, with D perhaps matching TRBD1 (5 bases). Trimming removed 6 bases at V and 0 bases at J, with 17 bases between. There are 15 residues in the CDR3. From germline, CDR1 is DFQATT and CDR2 SNEGSKA (reference sequence). The CDR3 loop is CSAQPGTSMNTEAFF. The CDR3, as DNA: TGCAGTGCACAACCCGGGACCTCCATGAACACTGAAGCTTTCTTT.

This clonotype was seen many times. The V and J genes are TRBV24-1 and TRBJ2-1; D unclear. The length of the CDR3 is 14 residues. Trimming stripped 4 bases from V and 8 bases from J, with 14 bases between. Looked up from germline, CDR1 is KGHDR and CDR2 is SFDVKD. The CDR3 DNA reads TGTGCCACCAGTGACCCCAGGCTGAGCCATGAGCAGTTCTTC. This codes for CATSDPRLSHEQFF.

The J gene is TRBJ2-1, the V gene TRBV7-2; 8 positions agree with TRBD2. This CDR3 comprises 15 residues. Trimming removed 1 base from V and 10 bases from J; junction bases left unmatched: 9. In germline, CDR1 is SGHTA, CDR2 FQGNSA. The CDR3 here is CASSLGRSLAAEQFF. CDR3 nucleotides: TGTGCCAGCAGCTTAGGAAGGTCACTAGCGGCCGAGCAGTTCTTC. Together with reference TRBV7-2 and TRBJ2-1, the CDR3 gives the full variable domain: GAGVSQSPSNKVTEKGKDVELRCDPISGHTALYWYRQSLGQGLEFLIYFQGNSAPDKSGLPSDRFSAERTGGSVSTLTIQRTQQEDSAVYLCASSLGRSLAAEQFFGPGTRLTVL.

This clonotype turned up a few times. The chain has TRBV7-2 and TRBJ2-7; unclear D gene. CDR1 and CDR2 (germline): SGHTA, FQGNSA. This CDR3 has 14 residues. V was shortened by 4 bases and J by 4 bases, with 14 bases between the two germline ends. The CDR3 spells CASSSSPLGYEQYF. The DNA for the CDR3 is TGTGCCAGCAGCTCCAGCCCCTTGGGGTACGAGCAGTACTTC. The whole variable domain, filled in from reference TRBV7-2 and TRBJ2-7, reads GAGVSQSPSNKVTEKGKDVELRCDPISGHTALYWYRQSLGQGLEFLIYFQGNSAPDKSGLPSDRFSAERTGGSVSTLTIQRTQQEDSAVYLCASSSSPLGYEQYFGPGTRLTVT.

Only a few counts were recorded for this clonotype. The chain uses TRBV13 and TRBJ1-1; 7 nucleotides agree with TRBD1. V shed 1 base, J shed 3 bases, and the junction held 5 bases outside the gene matches. The CDR3 runs 15 residues. CDR1 and CDR2 from the germline V gene are PRHDT and FYEKMQ (reference sequence). In nucleotides, the CDR3 is TGTGCCAGCAGCTTAGACGCAGGGGGGCACACTGAAGCTTTCTTT. Translation gives CASSLDAGGHTEAFF.

V is TRBV6-6 and J is TRBJ1-1, with 10 bases aligning to TRBD1. V gave up 7 bases and J gave up 10 bases; unmatched junction bases: 6. Germline V gene sequence: CDR1 MNHNY, CDR2 SVGAGI (reference sequence). The CDR3 covers 12 residues. CDR3 sequence: CASTGTGAAAFF. CDR3 DNA: TGTGCCAGCACGGGGACAGGGGCGGCAGCTTTCTTT.

This chain connects TRBV11-2 to TRBJ2-2; D gene uncertain. V was pared by 0 bases and J by 6 bases, with 5 bases between. The germline gives CDR1 SGHAT, CDR2 FQNNGV. The CDR3 consists of 13 residues. Here the CDR3 DNA reads TGTGCCAGCAGCTTAGAGTCCGCCGGGGAGCTGTTTTTT. Residues: CASSLESAGELFF.

This clonotype appeared a few times. The V and J genes are TRBV12-5 and TRBJ2-1, with TRBD2 identical over 12 bases. From germline, CDR1 is LGHNT and CDR2 FRNRAP. The CDR3 extends over 13 amino acids. J gave up 7 bases and V 6 bases, and 1 base lay outside the gene matches. DNA for the CDR3: TGTGCTAGTGGACTAGCGGGAGGTAATGAGCAGTTCTTC. Translated: CASGLAGGNEQFF.

The chain combines TRBV29-1 with TRBJ2-2; 11 bases align to TRBD2. The CDR3 is 15 residues long. Germline assignment: CDR1 SQVTM and CDR2 ANQGSEA. Trimming cost V 5 bases and J 3 bases; bases outside gene matches: 5. The CDR3 region is CSVTRLAGHTGELFF. CDR3 DNA sequence: TGCAGCGTTACCCGACTAGCGGGACACACCGGGGAGCTGTTTTTT.

The rearrangement links TRBV6-5 to TRBJ1-2; unclear D gene. Germline CDR1 is MNHEY and CDR2 is SVGAGI. This CDR3 contains 17 residues. V lost 1 base and J 0 bases, leaving 15 bases between the germline ends. The CDR3 sequence is CASSYYGSNLANYGYTF. As DNA, the CDR3 is TGTGCCAGCAGTTACTATGGCAGTAACCTAGCTAACTATGGCTACACCTTC.

This clonotype came up a few times. The chain recombines TRBV7-9 with TRBJ2-3; D is unresolved. Trimming removed 6 bases from V and 0 bases from J, with 10 bases in between. The CDR3 has 14 residues. Germline CDR1 reads SEHNR; CDR2 reads FQNEAQ (reference sequence). The CDR3 reads CASSTTSSTDTQYF. The CDR3 bases are TGTGCCAGCAGTACTACCTCTAGCACAGATACGCAGTATTTT.

This clonotype was counted between two and nine times. The chain recombines TRBV20-1 with TRBJ2-7; 9 positions match TRBD2. The CDR3 totals 14 residues. Germline CDR1 is DFQATT and CDR2 is SNEGSKA (reference sequence). The J segment lost 1 base and the V segment lost 3 bases, leaving 4 bases of the junction unmatched. In DNA, the CDR3 is TGCAGTGCTAGCCTCCTAGCGGGGTCCTACGAGCAGTACTTC. This gives the protein CSASLLAGSYEQYF.

The chain couples TRBV7-8 to TRBJ2-1; TRBD2 matches at 9 bases. The CDR3 runs to 16 residues. Trimming cost V 5 bases and J 6 bases; bases outside gene matches: 11. Germline loops: CDR1 SGHVS, CDR2 FQNEAQ. CDR3 DNA: TGTGCCAGCAGCCTCCTTGCGGGAGGGCCGGTCAATGAGCAGTTCTTC. This codes for CASSLLAGGPVNEQFF.

Only a few counts were recorded for this clonotype. This sequence joins TRBV29-1 and TRBJ2-1; TRBD2 aligns across 9 bases. Trimming removed 6 bases from V and 5 bases from J; junction bases left unmatched: 5. Germline assignment: CDR1 SQVTM and CDR2 ANQGSEA. The CDR3 runs 13 residues. The CDR3 here is CSVLGLADNEQFF. In DNA form, the CDR3 reads TGCAGCGTGTTGGGACTAGCCGACAATGAGCAGTTCTTC.

The chain couples TRBV12-3 or TRBV12-4 to TRBJ2-2, with 8 bases identical to TRBD2. The junction had 8 bases not matched to a gene; V was cut back by 4 bases and J by 4 bases. The CDR3 sequence is 16 residues long. The CDR3 coding sequence is TGTGCCAGCAGTTCCCGGACTAGCCGGAGCACCGGGGAGCTGTTTTTT. As protein: CASSSRTSRSTGELFF.

This chain links TRBV30 with TRBJ2-5; 8 nucleotides line up with TRBD2. The V and J ends lost 0 bases and 4 bases, in that order; junction bases with no gene match: 7. This CDR3 spans 15 amino acids. The germline CDR1 and CDR2 sequences are GTSNPN and SVGIG (reference sequence). CDR3: CAWSVGLAGRETQYF. The CDR3 nucleotides read TGTGCCTGGAGTGTTGGGCTAGCGGGTCGAGAGACCCAGTACTTC.

This sequence joins TRBV5-1 and TRBJ2-7; possibly TRBD1 for D (5 bases). V lost 6 bases and J lost 2, with 9 bases in between. Germline assignment: CDR1 SGHRS and CDR2 YFSETQ. The length of the CDR3 is 12 residues. The CDR3 coding sequence is TGCGCCAGCAAGGGGAATCCCTACGAGCAGTACTTC. Protein product: CASKGNPYEQYF.

Only a few counts were recorded for this clonotype. The V gene is TRBV5-1, the J gene TRBJ2-1, with 8 bases lining up with TRBD1. V lost 2 bases and J lost 3; bases outside the gene matches: 7. Germline V gene sequence: CDR1 SGHRS, CDR2 YFSETQ. The CDR3 totals 16 residues. CDR3 protein: CASSFVTGTGYNEQFF. The DNA for the CDR3 is TGCGCCAGCAGCTTCGTCACCGGGACAGGCTACAATGAGCAGTTCTTC.